The 22 T cell receptor beta chains below were found in one sample sequenced in a study of T-cell reconstitution after alpha-beta-depleted transplantation in children. Preparation of the TCRbeta library was carried out with unique molecular identifiers. MiXCR was run by TCRdb on the PCR reads, yielding one entry per CDR3 protein. Of about 340,000 distinct CDR3 sequences detected, 10% to 13% appear once; the ten largest clones hold 2.4%. Here the sequenced sample was PBMCs from the stem cell graft donor, taken from the stem cell graft. The receptor source for this set is a human donor who donated a stem cell graft to a child with acute lymphoblastic leukemia.

A few counts support this clonotype. The gene calls are TRBV5-5 and TRBJ2-7, with D hard to call. The CDR3 covers 15 residues. Germline V gene lookup returns CDR1 SGHKS and CDR2 YYEKEE (reference sequence). Trimming left V 4 bases short and J 0 bases short, with 14 bases between. The CDR3 DNA sequence: TGTGCCAGCAGCCCTTCCCCGACGAGCTCCTACGAGCAGTACTTC. Residues: CASSPSPTSSYEQYF.

The genes are TRBV5-6 and TRBJ2-1; the match to TRBD2 covers 8 bases. The CDR3 length is 17 residues. Germline CDR1 SGHDT, CDR2 YYEEEE. V shed 1 base, J shed 0 bases, and the junction held 6 bases outside the gene matches. For the CDR3, the DNA is TGTGCCAGCAGCTTGCTTGTAGCGGGGACCTCCTACAATGAGCAGTTCTTC. Translated: CASSLLVAGTSYNEQFF.

This clonotype turned up a few times. The chain has TRBV5-6 and TRBJ2-1; no definite D call. V lost 2 bases, J lost 5 bases, and 5 bases lay in between. The CDR3 is made up of 12 amino acids. Germline values: CDR1 SGHDT, CDR2 YYEEEE. Written as DNA, the CDR3 is TGTGCCAGCAGCTTACCCAACAATGAGCAGTTCTTC. Its translation is CASSLPNNEQFF.

This chain links TRBV20-1 with TRBJ2-1; D remains ambiguous. This CDR3 is 14 amino acids long. The V end lost 3 bases, the J end lost 0 bases, and 9 bases lay between the germline ends. The germline V gene encodes CDR1 DFQATT and CDR2 SNEGSKA (reference sequence). CDR3 nucleotide sequence: TGCAGTGCTAGGTCGGCCGGCTCCTACAATGAGCAGTTCTTC. Its translation is CSARSAGSYNEQFF.

The rearrangement links TRBV7-9 to TRBJ1-1; 7 bases are a match to TRBD1. After removal of 0 bases from V and 4 bases from J, the junction contained 11 bases not matched to a gene. Germline CDR1 is SEHNR and CDR2 is FQNEAQ (reference sequence). The CDR3 is 17 residues long. The CDR3 bases are TGTGCCAGCAGCTTAGCCCCCCTGGGACAGTCTGTCACTGAAGCTTTCTTT. Amino acid sequence: CASSLAPLGQSVTEAFF. Supplemented by reference TRBV7-9 and TRBJ1-1, the full variable domain reads DTGVSQNPRHKITKRGQNVTFRCDPISEHNRLYWYRQTLGQGPEFLTYFQNEAQLEKSRLLSDRFSAERPKGSFSTLEIQRTEQGDSAMYLCASSLAPLGQSVTEAFFGQGTRLTVV.

As for this clonotype: A clone one base away is much larger, so this may be a read error. This rearrangement joins TRBV28 to TRBJ1-2; D gene ambiguous. CDR3 length equals 14 residues. Germline V CDR1 and CDR2: MDHEN, SYDVKM. The CDR3 DNA follows: TGTGACAGCAGCCCCGCCGGGGTCGGCGATGGCTACACCTTC. Protein: CDSSPAGVGDGYTF.

In this sample, this clonotype turned up many times. The chain is built from TRBV4-2 and TRBJ2-1, with TRBD2 matching over 7 bases. The CDR3 contains 15 residues. V trimming: 0 bases; J trimming: 9 bases; junction bases outside the gene matches: 8. Looked up from germline, CDR1 is LGHNA and CDR2 is YNFKEQ. The CDR3 spells CASSQDHLGEGEQFF. CDR3 DNA: TGTGCCAGCAGCCAAGATCACCTCGGGGAGGGTGAGCAGTTCTTC.

As concerns this clonotype: The junction does not match germline at one end; this may be a read error. This sequence joins TRBV30 and TRBJ2-1; D unresolved. Germline V gene data show CDR1 as GTSNPN and CDR2 as SVGIG (reference sequence). The CDR3 is made up of 11 amino acids. As DNA, the CDR3 is TGTGCCTGGAAGACCTACGATGAGCAGTTCTTC. As protein: CAWKTYDEQFF.

The chain recombines TRBV4-1 with TRBJ1-1; TRBD1 matches 10 bases. The CDR3 loop spans 15 amino acids. The germline CDR1 and CDR2 sequences are MGHRA and YSYEKL. V trimming: 6 bases; J trimming: 3 bases; junction bases outside the gene matches: 7. CDR3 sequence reads: CASRRQGARDTEAFF. The CDR3 DNA sequence: TGCGCCAGCAGACGACAGGGGGCTAGGGACACTGAAGCTTTCTTT.

This clonotype was picked up many times. The chain carries TRBV28 and TRBJ2-7; TRBD1 matches at 8 bases. J was trimmed by 2 bases and V by 7 bases; bases with no gene match: 16. The CDR3 has 17 amino acids. The germline V gene encodes CDR1 MDHEN and CDR2 SYDVKM. CDR3: CASTNTRTGLIPYEQYF. In DNA form, the CDR3 reads TGTGCCAGCACTAACACTAGGACAGGGCTCATACCCTACGAGCAGTACTTC.

The rearrangement links TRBV4-1 to TRBJ1-1; D is perhaps TRBD1 (5 bases). The CDR3 is 21 amino acids. Trimming stripped 1 base from V and 1 base from J, with 28 bases between. Per germline, CDR1 MGHRA and CDR2 YSYEKL. The CDR3 here is CASSQGRSRALPTEKNTEAFF. The CDR3 DNA is TGCGCCAGCAGCCAAGGTAGAAGTCGGGCACTTCCGACAGAAAAGAACACTGAAGCTTTCTTT.

J is TRBJ2-1 and V is TRBV9; the D gene could be TRBD1 or TRBD2 (5 bases each). Germline V gene sequence: CDR1 SGDLS, CDR2 YYNGEE. The CDR3 totals 14 residues. V gave up 4 bases and J gave up 5 bases, with 13 bases separating them. In DNA form, the CDR3 reads TGTGCCAGCAGCCGAGGGGTCGGGAACAATGAGCAGTTCTTC. Amino acid sequence: CASSRGVGNNEQFF.

The gene calls are TRBV7-9 and TRBJ2-3; D may correspond to TRBD1 or TRBD2 (6 bases each). V was trimmed by 6 bases and J by 2 bases, leaving 15 bases between them. The CDR3 spans 15 residues. The germline V gene has CDR1 SEHNR and CDR2 FQNEAQ (reference sequence). The CDR3 DNA is TGTGCCAGCAGGAAGGAGGGGGATTTCACAGATACGCAGTATTTT. Its protein is CASRKEGDFTDTQYF.

There are a few counts of this clonotype. The chain employs TRBV4-1 and TRBJ1-1; D is undetermined. CDR3 length equals 14 residues. The germline V and J ends were trimmed by 0 bases and 5 bases, with 10 bases remaining between them. Germline V gene sequence: CDR1 MGHRA, CDR2 YSYEKL. CDR3 bases: TGCGCCAGCAGCCAAGAAGAACGTAGAACTGAAGCTTTCTTT. It is translated as CASSQEERRTEAFF.

V usage is TRBV20-1 and J usage is TRBJ2-7, with D possibly being TRBD1 or TRBD2 (5 bases each). The germline V gene has CDR1 DFQATT and CDR2 SNEGSKA (reference sequence). Trimming left V 6 bases short and J 5 bases short, with 20 bases between. The CDR3 totals 14 residues. CDR3 in amino acids: CSAQPGGTRNEQYF. The CDR3 region has the DNA TGCAGTGCGCAGCCGGGTGGGACGAGAAACGAGCAGTACTTC.

This chain connects TRBV30 to TRBJ1-1, with D possibly TRBD1 on 5 matching bases. The germline CDR1 and CDR2 sequences are GTSNPN and SVGIG (reference sequence). V was shortened by 4 bases and J by 3 bases, with 15 bases between the two germline ends. This CDR3 is built from 14 residues. CDR3 residues: CAWKWRGPYTEAFF. CDR3 nucleotides: TGTGCCTGGAAGTGGCGGGGCCCCTACACTGAAGCTTTCTTT. The full variable domain, rest sourced from reference TRBV30 and TRBJ1-1, is SQTIHQWPATLVQPVGSPLSLECTVEGTSNPNLYWYRQAAGRGLQLLFYSVGIGQISSEVPQNLSASRPQDRQFILSSKKLLLSDSGFYLCAWKWRGPYTEAFFGQGTRLTVV.

This clonotype was picked up many times. The chain uses TRBV20-1 and TRBJ2-5, with 7 bases lining up with TRBD2. The CDR3 length is 18 residues. The germline gives CDR1 DFQATT, CDR2 SNEGSKA (reference sequence). The junction had 18 bases not matched to a gene; V was cut back by 3 bases and J by 2 bases. The CDR3 DNA sequence: TGCAGTGCTAGGAGGGCTAGCGGAAAAGAAGGGACTCAAGAGACCCAGTACTTC. It is translated as CSARRASGKEGTQETQYF.

This rearrangement joins TRBV4-1 to TRBJ2-4, with TRBD1 as a possible D gene (5 bases). Germline assignment: CDR1 MGHRA and CDR2 YSYEKL. CDR3 size: 13 residues. V gave up 0 bases and J gave up 13 bases, with 13 bases separating them. CDR3 sequence reads: CASSQELKNRQYF. CDR3 nucleotide sequence: TGCGCCAGCAGCCAAGAATTGAAAAACAGGCAGTACTTC.

This chain uses TRBV9 with TRBJ2-5; D is perhaps TRBD1 (6 bases). CDR1 and CDR2 from the germline V gene are SGDLS and YYNGEE. There are 18 residues in the CDR3. V was clipped by 3 bases and J by 5 bases, with 26 bases between them. The DNA for the CDR3 is TGTGCCAGCAGCGCAAAATCGACCGCAGGGGCGGGTCGGGAGACCCAGTACTTC. Its translation: CASSAKSTAGAGRETQYF. Full variable domain (remainder filled in from reference TRBV9 and TRBJ2-5): DSGVTQTPKHLITATGQRVTLRCSPRSGDLSVYWYQQSLDQGLQFLIQYYNGEERAKGNILERFSAQQFPDLHSELNLSSLELGDSALYFCASSAKSTAGAGRETQYFGPGTRLLVL.

The gene calls are TRBV3-1 and TRBJ2-1; the D gene could be TRBD1 or TRBD2 (5 bases each). V was pared by 0 bases and J by 8 bases, with 14 bases between. The germline V gene encodes CDR1 LGHDT and CDR2 YNNKEL (reference sequence). The CDR3 spans 15 residues. The chain's CDR3 is CASSQDEGPPYEQFF. CDR3 nucleotide sequence: TGTGCCAGCAGCCAAGATGAGGGACCACCTTATGAGCAGTTCTTC.

This clonotype appeared many times. The rearrangement links TRBV7-8 to TRBJ1-4, with 8 bases aligning to TRBD1. J lost 4 bases, V lost 4 bases, and 11 bases had no gene match. Germline V gene lookup returns CDR1 SGHVS and CDR2 FQNEAQ. The CDR3 spans 17 residues. CDR3 sequence reads: CASSSPLGQGFNEKLFF. The CDR3, as DNA: TGTGCCAGCAGCTCACCGTTAGGACAGGGTTTTAATGAAAAACTGTTTTTT.

Only a few counts were recorded for this clonotype. Relative to the germline gene, one junction end is altered; a read error may explain this. V gene TRBV2 combines with J gene TRBJ2-4, with 9 bases fitting TRBD2. The length of the CDR3 is 12 residues. Germline CDR1 reads SNHLY; CDR2 reads FYNNEI. The CDR3, as DNA: TGTGCCAGCAGTCTCGGCGGGAGGGCCGGGGACTTC. It is translated as CASSLGGRAGDF.